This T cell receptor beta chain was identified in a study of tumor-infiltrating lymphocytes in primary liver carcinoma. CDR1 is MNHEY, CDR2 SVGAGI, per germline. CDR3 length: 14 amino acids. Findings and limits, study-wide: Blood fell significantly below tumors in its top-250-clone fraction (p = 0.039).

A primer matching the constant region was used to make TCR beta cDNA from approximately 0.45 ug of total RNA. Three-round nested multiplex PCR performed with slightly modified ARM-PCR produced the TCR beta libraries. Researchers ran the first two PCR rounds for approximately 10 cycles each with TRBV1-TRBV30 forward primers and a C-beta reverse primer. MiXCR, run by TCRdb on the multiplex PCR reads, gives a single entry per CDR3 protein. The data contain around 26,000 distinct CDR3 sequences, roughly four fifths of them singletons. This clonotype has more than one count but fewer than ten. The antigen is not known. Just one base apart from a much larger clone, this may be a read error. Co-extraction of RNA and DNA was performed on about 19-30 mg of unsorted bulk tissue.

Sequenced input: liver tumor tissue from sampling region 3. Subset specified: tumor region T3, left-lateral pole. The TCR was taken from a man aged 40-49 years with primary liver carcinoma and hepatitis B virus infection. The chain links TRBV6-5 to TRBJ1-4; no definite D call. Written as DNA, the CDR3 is TGTACCAGCAGTTGCGTGGGGAATAATGAAAAACTGTTTTTT. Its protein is CTSSCVGNNEKLFF.